This T cell receptor (beta chain) was sequenced in a study of blood T cell repertoires in COVID-19. Study context: Spain, Italy and the United States supplied samples that represented acute and convalescent COVID-19. T cells, B-cell-depleted T cells, or PBMCs supplied cDNA or gDNA.

Authors' analysis steps: Counts of nucleated cells, estimated from reference gene primer amplification, were obtained. Data came from immunoSEQ multiplex PCR; TCRdb stores just in-frame clones and leaves some out. The D gene and trimming were derived from the DNA, and the V and J assignments and clone size from that table. The top ten hold 0.85% to 1.2% of the sample, which has some 150,000 clones, around 84% seen once. This CDR3 region has 15 residues. V lost 2 bases and J 8 bases, leaving 15 bases between the germline ends. Per the germline V gene, CDR1 is SGHVS and CDR2 is FNYEAQ. Material for sequencing was peripheral blood. This sequence joins TRBV7-6 and TRBJ1-4, with TRBD1 as a possible D gene (6 bases). This receptor was identified in a man aged 35 to 55 with acute or convalescent COVID-19. The CDR3 sequence: CASSLLGHGEEKLFF. As DNA, the CDR3 is TGTGCCAGCAGCTTATTGGGACACGGAGAAGAAAAACTGTTTTTT.